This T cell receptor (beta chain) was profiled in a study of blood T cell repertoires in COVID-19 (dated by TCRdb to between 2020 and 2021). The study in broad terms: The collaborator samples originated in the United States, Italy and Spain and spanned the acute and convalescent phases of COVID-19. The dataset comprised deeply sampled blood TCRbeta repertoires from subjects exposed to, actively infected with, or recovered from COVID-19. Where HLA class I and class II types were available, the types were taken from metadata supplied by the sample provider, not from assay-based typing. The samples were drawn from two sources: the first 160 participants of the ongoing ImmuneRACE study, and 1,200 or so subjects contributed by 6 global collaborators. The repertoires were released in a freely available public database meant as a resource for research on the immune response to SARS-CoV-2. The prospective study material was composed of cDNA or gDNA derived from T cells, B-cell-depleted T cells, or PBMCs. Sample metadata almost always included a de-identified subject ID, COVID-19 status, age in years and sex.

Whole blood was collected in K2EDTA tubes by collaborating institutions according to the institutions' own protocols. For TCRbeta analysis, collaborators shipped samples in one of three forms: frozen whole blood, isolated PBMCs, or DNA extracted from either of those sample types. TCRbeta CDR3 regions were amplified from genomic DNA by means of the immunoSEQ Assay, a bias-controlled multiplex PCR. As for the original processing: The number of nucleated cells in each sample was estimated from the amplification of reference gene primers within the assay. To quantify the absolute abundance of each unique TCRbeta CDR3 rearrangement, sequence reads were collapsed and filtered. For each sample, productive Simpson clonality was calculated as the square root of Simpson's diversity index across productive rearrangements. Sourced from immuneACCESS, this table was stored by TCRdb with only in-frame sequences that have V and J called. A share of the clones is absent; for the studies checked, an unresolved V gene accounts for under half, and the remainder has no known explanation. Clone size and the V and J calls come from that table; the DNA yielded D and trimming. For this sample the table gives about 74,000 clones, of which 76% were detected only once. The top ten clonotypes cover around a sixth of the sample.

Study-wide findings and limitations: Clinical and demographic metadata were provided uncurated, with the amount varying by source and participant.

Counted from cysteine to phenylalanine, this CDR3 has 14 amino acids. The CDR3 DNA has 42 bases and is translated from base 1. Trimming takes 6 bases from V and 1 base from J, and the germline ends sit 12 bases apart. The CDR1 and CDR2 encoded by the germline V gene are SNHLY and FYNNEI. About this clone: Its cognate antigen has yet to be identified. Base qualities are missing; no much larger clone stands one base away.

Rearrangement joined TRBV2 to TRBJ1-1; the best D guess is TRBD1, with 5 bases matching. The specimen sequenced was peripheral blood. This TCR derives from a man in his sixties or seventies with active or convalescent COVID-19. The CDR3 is CASRKTDPNTEAFF. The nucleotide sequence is TGTGCCAGCAGAAAGACAGACCCGAACACTGAAGCTTTCTTT.